This passage covers 28 T cell receptor beta chains from one sample sequenced in a study of blood T cell repertoires in COVID-19. Data came from immunoSEQ multiplex PCR; TCRdb stores just in-frame clones and leaves some out. Here the sample spans 250,000 to 350,000 clones, around 87% being singletons. Material: PBMCs or T cells enriched from blood (not recorded which). Receptors were obtained from a woman between 18 and 29 years old with acute COVID-19.

The CDR3 loop is CASSGRLDTDTQYF. The CDR3 coding sequence is TGTGCCAGCAGCGGCCGACTAGACACAGATACGCAGTATTTT. The chain joins TRBV2 to TRBJ2-3; the D gene is possibly TRBD2 (6 bases). The germline V gene encodes CDR1 SNHLY and CDR2 FYNNEI. The CDR3 is made up of 14 amino acids. The V and J ends lost 6 bases and 2 bases respectively, with 12 bases between them.

This chain links TRBV28 with TRBJ2-3, with 7 bases fitting TRBD1. The CDR3 consists of 14 residues. The J segment lost 1 base and the V segment lost 5 bases, leaving 3 bases of the junction unmatched. Germline-derived CDR1 and CDR2 are MDHEN and SYDVKM. The CDR3 loop reads CASSMTGRTDTQYF. CDR3 nucleotide sequence: TGTGCCAGCAGTATGACAGGGCGCACAGATACGCAGTATTTT.

This clone is a singleton in its sample. V is TRBV11-2 and J is TRBJ2-3; TRBD1 matches at 8 bases. Germline trimming cut 5 bases from V and 9 bases from J; bases unmatched to any gene: 19. There are 17 residues in the CDR3. Germline values: CDR1 SGHAT, CDR2 FQNNGV. The CDR3 coding sequence is TGTGCCAGCAGCGTTCCGGGACAGGACCTCAGGCATAAGACGCAGTATTTT. This gives the protein CASSVPGQDLRHKTQYF.

This rearrangement joins TRBV5-8 to TRBJ2-5, with 7 bases aligning to TRBD2. Germline V gene sequence: CDR1 SGHTS, CDR2 YDEGEE. This CDR3 region has 18 residues. V trimming: 2 bases; J trimming: 0 bases; junction bases outside the gene matches: 13. The CDR3 DNA sequence: TGTGCCAGCAGCTTAACGAGGACTAGATGGGAGTACCAAGAGACCCAGTACTTC. Protein product: CASSLTRTRWEYQETQYF.

The chain employs TRBV11-3 and TRBJ2-2; TRBD2 agrees at 8 bases. Trimming at V came to 5 bases and at J to 5 bases, leaving 4 bases not matched to a gene. Per germline, CDR1 SGHNT and CDR2 YENEEA. The CDR3 extends over 14 amino acids. CDR3 in amino acids: CASSPGLATGELFF. The CDR3 coding sequence is TGTGCCAGCAGCCCAGGACTAGCTACCGGGGAGCTGTTTTTT.

The V gene is TRBV5-1, the J gene TRBJ1-1; no firm D call. Germline V gene lookup returns CDR1 SGHRS and CDR2 YFSETQ. The CDR3 is 12 amino acids. Deletions cut 4 bases from V and 5 bases from J, with 9 bases between. Here the CDR3 reads CASSRGKTEAFF. The CDR3 DNA reads TGCGCCAGCAGCCGCGGGAAGACTGAAGCTTTCTTT.

The chain uses TRBV11-1 and TRBJ1-4; D unclear. V lost 1 base and J lost 8, with 8 bases in between. CDR1 is SGHAT, CDR2 FQDESV, per germline (reference sequence). The CDR3 covers 13 residues. For the CDR3, the DNA is TGTGCCAGCAGCTTAGTCCACGGGGAAAAACTGTTTTTT. Its protein product is CASSLVHGEKLFF.

This chain uses TRBV11-3 with TRBJ2-7; 7 bases map to TRBD1. The CDR3 is made up of 14 amino acids. With 4 bases clipped from V and 4 bases from J, the junction kept 7 bases outside the gene matches. CDR1 is SGHNT, CDR2 YENEEA, per germline. CDR3 loop: CASSSYRDSYEQYF. The CDR3 DNA reads as TGTGCCAGCAGCTCGTACCGGGACAGTTACGAGCAGTACTTC.

The chain links TRBV28 to TRBJ1-3; D is possibly TRBD1 (5 bases). Deletions cut 2 bases from V and 7 bases from J, with 15 bases between. This CDR3 contains 15 residues. In germline, CDR1 is MDHEN, CDR2 SYDVKM. CDR3 amino acids: CASSLMGRVGNTIYF. The CDR3 DNA reads TGTGCCAGCAGTTTAATGGGCAGGGTGGGGAACACCATATATTTT.

The CDR3 bases are TGCGCCAGCAGCGGTGAGGTTGGACAGCCCCAGCATTTT. It translates to CASSGEVGQPQHF. The chain uses TRBV5-1 and TRBJ1-5; D is unclear. CDR1 is SGHRS and CDR2 is YFSETQ in the germline V gene. There are 13 residues in the CDR3. Trimming pared 4 bases from V and 7 bases from J, leaving 12 bases between.

This chain links TRBV14 with TRBJ2-7; weak D call: TRBD1 (6 bases). Germline V gene sequence: CDR1 SGHDN, CDR2 FVKESK. Trimming pared 4 bases from V and 6 bases from J, leaving 16 bases between. The CDR3 has 14 residues. CDR3 sequence: CASSPRTGTGEQYF. The CDR3 nucleotides read TGTGCCAGCAGCCCTCGAACAGGGACGGGCGAGCAGTACTTC.

This chain joins TRBV5-3 and TRBJ2-7; D remains ambiguous. TRBV5-3 is treated as an ORF (open reading frame) with a function not yet certain. Trimming took off 2 bases at V and 3 bases at J, with 6 bases between the two ends. The CDR3 has 12 amino acids. CDR3 DNA sequence: TGTGCCAGAAGCTTACTGCGCTACGAGCAGTACTTC. Protein: CARSLLRYEQYF.

The chain carries TRBV28 and TRBJ2-5; perhaps TRBD2 as D (7 bases). CDR3 length equals 13 residues. CDR1 and CDR2 from the germline V gene are MDHEN and SYDVKM. The V end lost 7 bases, the J end lost 7 bases, and 16 bases lay between the germline ends. DNA for the CDR3: TGTGCCAGCATTCGGGGGGCGGGGAGGACCCAGTACTTC. This gives the protein CASIRGAGRTQYF.

The V and J genes are TRBV11-2 and TRBJ2-3; 7 bases are a match to TRBD2. The CDR3 runs to 20 residues. With 0 bases clipped from V and 6 bases from J, the junction kept 21 bases outside the gene matches. Per germline, CDR1 SGHAT and CDR2 FQNNGV. CDR3 region: CASSLEVGRTKFPRPDTQYF. In DNA, the CDR3 is TGTGCCAGCAGCTTAGAGGTCGGGAGGACGAAGTTCCCTAGACCGGATACGCAGTATTTT.

The chain uses TRBV19 and TRBJ2-1; the D gene is possibly TRBD2 (7 bases). Germline V gene sequence: CDR1 LNHDA, CDR2 SQIVND (reference sequence). V lost 4 bases and J 5 bases, leaving 15 bases between the germline ends. This CDR3 spans 15 amino acids. CDR3 region: CASSRLAKGDNEQFF. DNA of the CDR3: TGTGCCAGTAGTAGACTAGCAAAGGGGGACAATGAGCAGTTCTTC.

The gene calls are TRBV27 and TRBJ2-3, with TRBD2 matching over 7 bases. Germline V gives CDR1 MNHEY, CDR2 SMNVEV (reference sequence). This CDR3 has 20 residues. V was clipped by 6 bases and J by 0 bases; unmatched bases: 21. The CDR3 region has the DNA TGTGCCAGCAGCTCGGTTGTCGGAAAAGCGGGACCCACTAGCACAGATACGCAGTATTTT. Protein sequence: CASSSVVGKAGPTSTDTQYF.

The chain is built from TRBV27 and TRBJ1-2; weak D call: TRBD1 (5 bases). The V end was cut by 5 bases, the J end by 8 bases, with 21 bases between. The CDR3 loop spans 15 amino acids. Per the germline V gene, CDR1 is MNHEY and CDR2 is SMNVEV (reference sequence). CDR3 DNA sequence: TGTGCCAGCAGTCCCGGCTATGTTCCAGGGTCGGGCTACACCTTC. Protein product: CASSPGYVPGSGYTF.

The rearrangement links TRBV19 to TRBJ2-1; the match to TRBD2 covers 12 bases. Germline assignment: CDR1 LNHDA and CDR2 SQIVND (reference sequence). The J segment lost 6 bases and the V segment lost 3 bases, leaving 9 bases of the junction unmatched. The CDR3 consists of 17 residues. The CDR3: CASSIGRRLAGANEQFF. The DNA of the CDR3 is TGTGCCAGTAGTATCGGTCGTAGACTAGCGGGAGCCAATGAGCAGTTCTTC.

The chain carries TRBV2 and TRBJ1-2; the match to TRBD1 covers 10 bases. With V trimmed by 1 base and J by 1 base, 0 bases remained unmatched. This CDR3 comprises 15 residues. Germline CDR1 and CDR2: SNHLY and FYNNEI. CDR3 DNA sequence: TGTGCCAGCAGTGAAGGGGACAGGGGTAACTATGGCTACACCTTC. Protein: CASSEGDRGNYGYTF.

This clone was seen a single time. The chain recombines TRBV11-2 with TRBJ2-7, with D perhaps TRBD2 (5 bases). The CDR3 covers 13 residues. In germline, CDR1 is SGHAT, CDR2 FQNNGV. V lost 5 bases and J 4 bases, leaving 12 bases between the germline ends. CDR3 bases: TGTGCCAGCAGCGCGACTACAACTTACGAGCAGTACTTC. It specifies CASSATTTYEQYF. The variable domain in full, with the rest retrieved from reference TRBV11-2 and TRBJ2-7, is EAGVAQSPRYKIIEKRQSVAFWCNPISGHATLYWYQQILGQGPKLLIQFQNNGVVDDSQLPKDRFSAERLKGVDSTLKIQPAKLEDSAVYLCASSATTTYEQYFGPGTRLTVT.

The chain joins TRBV13 to TRBJ2-3, with 12 bases aligning to TRBD2. V lost 0 bases and J lost 0; bases outside the gene matches: 7. CDR1 is PRHDT, CDR2 FYEKMQ, per germline (reference sequence). The CDR3 is made up of 19 amino acids. This CDR3 is CASSLGASGRAKSTDTQYF. CDR3 bases: TGTGCCAGCAGCTTAGGGGCTAGCGGGAGGGCGAAGAGCACAGATACGCAGTATTTT.

This clone is a singleton in its sample. The chain recombines TRBV3-1 (or the pseudogene TRBV3-2) with TRBJ2-1; TRBD2 matches 12 bases. The CDR3 runs to 15 residues. The junction had 3 bases not matched to a gene; V was cut back by 0 bases and J by 9 bases. The germline gives CDR1 LGHDT, CDR2 YNNKEL (reference sequence). CDR3 nucleotide sequence: TGTGCCAGCAGCCAAGACCTAGCGGGAGGGATTGAGCAGTTCTTC. Amino acids: CASSQDLAGGIEQFF.

The chain recombines TRBV13 with TRBJ2-3; TRBD2 is a possible D gene (6 bases). The V gene's germline CDR1 is PRHDT and CDR2 FYEKMQ (reference sequence). This CDR3 region has 17 residues. V lost 3 bases and J 1 base, leaving 17 bases between the germline ends. CDR3 DNA: TGTGCCAGCAGCTTCTCGCGGGGCTCTCGGGGCACAGATACGCAGTATTTT. Residues: CASSFSRGSRGTDTQYF.

The genes are TRBV28 and TRBJ2-3, with 10 bases that match TRBD2. CDR3 length equals 15 residues. Trimming at V came to 5 bases and at J to 4 bases, leaving 6 bases not matched to a gene. Germline V gene data show CDR1 as MDHEN and CDR2 as SYDVKM. The CDR3 loop is CASSNPSGSSDTQYF. CDR3 DNA sequence: TGTGCCAGCAGTAACCCTAGCGGGAGTTCAGATACGCAGTATTTT.

This chain uses TRBV6-1 with TRBJ1-2; no firm D call. Deletions cut 2 bases from V and 4 bases from J, with 5 bases between. This CDR3 has 12 residues. The germline V gene has CDR1 MNHNS and CDR2 SASEGT. The CDR3 DNA sequence: TGTGCCAGCAGTGAACAGGCCTATGGCTACACCTTC. Translation: CASSEQAYGYTF.

The chain links TRBV7-9 to TRBJ2-7, with a tentative D call TRBD1 (5 bases). V shed 6 bases and J shed 2 bases, with 23 bases lying between them. This CDR3 region has 17 residues. Germline values: CDR1 SEHNR, CDR2 FQNEAQ (reference sequence). The CDR3 DNA reads TGTGCCAGCAGTCCCGGTCCCGAAGGGGATTCCCCCTACGAGCAGTACTTC. Translating it yields CASSPGPEGDSPYEQYF. The variable domain in full, with the rest retrieved from reference TRBV7-9 and TRBJ2-7, is DTGVSQNPRHKITKRGQNVTFRCDPISEHNRLYWYRQTLGQGPEFLTYFQNEAQLEKSRLLSDRFSAERPKGSFSTLEIQRTEQGDSAMYLCASSPGPEGDSPYEQYFGPGTRLTVT.

This sequence joins TRBV3-1 (or the pseudogene TRBV3-2) and TRBJ2-1; 11 nucleotides match TRBD2. V was clipped by 4 bases and J by 7 bases; unmatched bases: 12. Germline V CDR1 and CDR2: LGHDT, YNNKEL (reference sequence). The CDR3 covers 17 residues. As DNA, the CDR3 is TGTGCCAGCAGCCTCAGTTTGGAAGGGACTAGCGGAAATGAGCAGTTCTTC. As protein: CASSLSLEGTSGNEQFF.

This sequence joins TRBV5-1 and TRBJ1-2; 7 bases are a match to TRBD1. CDR1 and CDR2 (germline): SGHRS, YFSETQ. J was trimmed by 4 bases and V by 4 bases; bases with no gene match: 10. This CDR3 has 15 amino acids. The CDR3 DNA reads TGCGCCAGCAGCACGGAGACAGGGTCCCCCTATGGCTACACCTTC. Translating it yields CASSTETGSPYGYTF.